The 10 T cell receptor beta chains given below trace back to one sample, sequenced in a study of post-analysis software for immune sequencing data. Study observations and caveats: Patients used about 5 TRBV segments, including TRBV5-6, TRBV5-1 and TRBV20-1, more often than controls.

Their antigens remain unidentified. TCR beta cDNA libraries had unique molecular identifiers. TCRdb re-called the PCR reads with MiXCR, one entry per CDR3 protein. The sample carries around 250,000 distinct CDR3 sequences, 36% recorded once. The source material was blood. The receptors were sampled from a girl aged 10 to 17 with multiple sclerosis.

The chain combines TRBV30 with TRBJ1-3; the D is unclear. The V gene lost 6 bases and the J gene lost 0 bases, with 12 bases spanning the gap. Looked up from germline, CDR1 is GTSNPN and CDR2 is SVGIG (reference sequence). This CDR3 has 14 residues. This CDR3 reads CACGRGFSGNTIYF. Written as DNA, the CDR3 is TGTGCCTGTGGCCGTGGGTTCTCTGGAAACACCATATATTTT.

This clonotype was seen only a few times. A much bigger clone sits one base away, suggesting this may be a read error. V is TRBV24-1 and J is TRBJ2-3; D is undetermined. V gave up 7 bases and J gave up 6 bases, with 13 bases separating them. Germline V gives CDR1 KGHDR, CDR2 SFDVKD. This CDR3 is 13 amino acids long. As DNA, the CDR3 is TGTGCCACCAGGGATGTGACGAGGGATACGCAGTATTTT. Translating gives CATRDVTRDTQYF.

The gene calls are TRBV13 and TRBJ2-5, with 9 bases that match TRBD2. Losses at the gene ends were 1 base for V and 11 bases for J; bases not matched to a gene: 11. The CDR3 runs 15 residues. The germline V gene has CDR1 PRHDT and CDR2 FYEKMQ (reference sequence). CDR3 DNA: TGTGCCAGCAGCTTAGCGGCTAGCGGGACGGGGGAGCAGTACTTC. Its protein is CASSLAASGTGEQYF. The full variable domain, its missing parts supplied by reference TRBV13 and TRBJ2-5, is AAGVIQSPRHLIKEKRETATLKCYPIPRHDTVYWYQQGPGQDPQFLISFYEKMQSDKGSIPDRFSAQQFSDYHSELNMSSLELGDSALYFCASSLAASGTGEQYFGPGTRLLVL.

This clonotype has at least ten counts. The genes are TRBV28 and TRBJ2-5; a possible D gene is TRBD2 (6 bases). V was clipped by 6 bases and J by 8 bases, with 19 bases between them. This CDR3 is built from 14 residues. Germline V gene sequence: CDR1 MDHEN, CDR2 SYDVKM. The CDR3 sequence: CASSPREVRETQYF. In nucleotides, the CDR3 is TGTGCCAGCAGCCCCAGGGAGGTTCGTGAAACCCAGTACTTC.

V usage is TRBV20-1 and J usage is TRBJ2-7; possible D gene TRBD2, 6 bases. V dropped 3 bases and J dropped 3 bases, with 15 bases sitting between them. Germline V gene sequence: CDR1 DFQATT, CDR2 SNEGSKA (reference sequence). The CDR3 contains 14 residues. The CDR3 here is CSASGLAADYEQYF. For the CDR3, the DNA is TGCAGTGCTAGTGGGTTAGCGGCCGACTACGAGCAGTACTTC.

Remarks on this clonotype: This may come from a read error, since a much larger clone is one base off. V is TRBV5-1 and J is TRBJ2-1; no definite D call. With 0 bases removed from V and 13 bases from J, the gap between germline ends came to 17 bases. Germline V CDR1 and CDR2: SGHRS, YFSETQ. The CDR3 sequence is 14 residues long. The chain's CDR3 is CASSLETALETQFF. The DNA of the CDR3 is TGCGCCAGCAGCTTGGAAACAGCTTTAGAGACCCAGTTCTTC.

This clonotype was seen repeatedly, ten times or more. This chain connects TRBV20-1 to TRBJ2-5, with 10 nucleotides matching TRBD2. Germline V CDR1 and CDR2: DFQATT, SNEGSKA (reference sequence). This CDR3 has 14 residues. With 3 bases clipped from V and 4 bases from J, the junction kept 5 bases outside the gene matches. The CDR3 DNA sequence: TGCAGTGCTAGTTCTAGCGGGAGAGGAGAGACCCAGTACTTC. Amino acids: CSASSSGRGETQYF.

For this clonotype: One end of the junction is discordant with germline, which a read error may explain. This sequence joins TRBV18 and TRBJ1-6; D call uncertain. This CDR3 contains 15 residues. Germline CDR1 and CDR2: KGHSH and LQKENI. The CDR3 DNA sequence: TGTGCCAGCTCACCTAAGCCCAGTGTCAATTCACCCCCCCACTTT. It yields the protein CASSPKPSVNSPPHF.

The chain has TRBV20-1 and TRBJ1-1; 8 bases are shared with TRBD1. CDR1 and CDR2 (germline): DFQATT, SNEGSKA (reference sequence). Trimming took 4 bases from V and 8 from J; bases not matched to a gene: 9. The CDR3 is made up of 13 amino acids. Here the CDR3 DNA reads TGCAGTGCTATAGGACAGGGAGATCTAGAAGCTTTCTTT. It codes for CSAIGQGDLEAFF.

This clonotype was observed at least ten times. The V call is TRBV10-3, the J call TRBJ2-3, with TRBD2 identical over 7 bases. V dropped 0 bases and J dropped 4; count of bases not matched to a gene: 7. CDR3 length: 16 amino acids. The germline V gene encodes CDR1 ENHRY and CDR2 SYGVKD. The CDR3 DNA sequence: TGTGCCATCAGTGAGTCGGGGGGAGGGGAATCAGATACGCAGTATTTT. Protein product: CAISESGGGESDTQYF.